Given below is one T cell receptor (beta chain) in context. Its binding antigen is unknown. Per-nucleotide qualities are absent, and no much larger clonotype sits a single base away. This entry is derived from a study of T-cell reconstitution after alpha-beta-depleted transplantation in children (dated by TCRdb to between 2015 and 2016). At the level of the whole study: The study quantitatively tracked T-cell immune reconstitution after TCRalphabeta/CD19-depleted allogeneic hematopoietic cell transplantation in children using TCR repertoire profiling.

Reading the label with the study, this specimen's treatment or condition is: allogeneic hematopoietic cell transplantation with graft depleted of TCRalphabeta T cells and CD19 B cells. TCRalphabeta/CD19-depleted allogeneic hematopoietic cell grafts were given to the transplant recipients, all of whom were children. Beyond this particular receptor, the publication reports: The apparently early recovery of alphabetaT-cell counts about two months after transplant reportedly depended on only several hundred rapidly expanded clones that came from non-depleted graft cells. In some patients, the high TCRbeta diversity seen at day 60 was put down to recipient T cells and intrathymic progenitors that had survived conditioning. Over subsequent months, a decline in hyperexpanded clone frequencies was noted, and after one year, T-cell counts and TCRbeta diversity were mostly ascribed to newly produced T cells.

Libraries were constructed by PCR. Sequenced using an Illumina HiSeq 2500. TCR library preparation used molecular barcoding, with unique molecular identifiers applied to normalize quantification of the TCRbeta repertoire. TCRdb's own reprocessing of the public reads used fastp at Q25 and MiXCR and kept productive beta chains. Rows are unified per CDR3 protein, each entry keeping the most common DNA and genes. Recorded for this sample are a few hundred thousand distinct CDR3 sequences; roughly 13% of them occurred a single time. The ten biggest clones cover about 2.2% of the sample. CDR1 SGHVS and CDR2 FNYEAQ were looked up in the germline V gene. V drops 5 bases and J drops 1 base, leaving 18 bases in between. From the cysteine up to the phenylalanine, the CDR3 has a length of 16 residues. The only DNA kept is the CDR3, 48 bases in frame from the first base.

The sequence was obtained from a male patient younger than 18 who had a stem cell transplant for acute myeloid leukemia, so the T cells may come from the graft donor. This chain is built from TRBV7-6 and TRBJ2-7; the D gene assignment is perhaps TRBD1 or TRBD2, with each matching 7 bases. Material: PBMCs, mostly from graft donor cells, obtained 360 days after TCRalphabeta/CD19-depleted stem cell transplant. CDR3 sequence: CASSPGRGGGSYEQYF. The nucleotide sequence is TGTGCCAGCAGCCCAGGCAGGGGGGGAGGGTCCTACGAGCAGTACTTC.